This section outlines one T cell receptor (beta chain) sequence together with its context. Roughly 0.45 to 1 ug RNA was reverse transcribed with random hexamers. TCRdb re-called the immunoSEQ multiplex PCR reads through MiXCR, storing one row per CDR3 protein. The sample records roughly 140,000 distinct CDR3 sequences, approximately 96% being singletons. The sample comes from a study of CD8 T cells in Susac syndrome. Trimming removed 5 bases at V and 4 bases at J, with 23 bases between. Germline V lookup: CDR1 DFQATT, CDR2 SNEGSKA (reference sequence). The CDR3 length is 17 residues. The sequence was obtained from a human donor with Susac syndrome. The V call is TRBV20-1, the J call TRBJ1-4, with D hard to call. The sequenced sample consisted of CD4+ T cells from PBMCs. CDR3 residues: CSAPPWGALVGNEKLFF. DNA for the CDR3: TGCAGTGCTCCGCCGTGGGGTGCTCTTGTTGGTAATGAAAAACTGTTTTTT.